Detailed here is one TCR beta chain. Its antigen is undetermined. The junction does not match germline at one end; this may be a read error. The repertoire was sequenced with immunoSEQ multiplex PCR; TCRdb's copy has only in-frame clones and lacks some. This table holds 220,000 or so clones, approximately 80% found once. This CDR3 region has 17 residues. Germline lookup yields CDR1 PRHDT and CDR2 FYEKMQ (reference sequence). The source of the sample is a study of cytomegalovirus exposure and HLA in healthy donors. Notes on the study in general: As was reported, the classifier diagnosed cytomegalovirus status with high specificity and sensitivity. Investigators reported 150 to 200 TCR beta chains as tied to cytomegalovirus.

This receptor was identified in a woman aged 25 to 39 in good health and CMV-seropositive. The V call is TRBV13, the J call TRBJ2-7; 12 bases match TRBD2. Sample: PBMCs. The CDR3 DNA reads TGTGCCAGCAGTTTAGGCCCCGGGACTAGCGGGCCCTACGAGCAGTACTTC. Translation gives CASSLGPGTSGPYEQYF.